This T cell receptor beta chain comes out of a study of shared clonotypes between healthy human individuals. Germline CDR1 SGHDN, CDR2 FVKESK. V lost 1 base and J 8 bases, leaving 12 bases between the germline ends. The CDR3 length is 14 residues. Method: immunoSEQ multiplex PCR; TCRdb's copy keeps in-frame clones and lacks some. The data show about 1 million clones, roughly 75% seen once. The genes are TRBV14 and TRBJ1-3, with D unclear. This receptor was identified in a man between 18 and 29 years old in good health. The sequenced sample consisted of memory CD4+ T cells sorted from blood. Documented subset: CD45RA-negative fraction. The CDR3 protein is CASSQVSADDTIYF. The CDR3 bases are TGTGCCAGCAGCCAAGTATCGGCAGATGACACCATATATTTT.